A selection of T cell receptor beta chains follows, all from one sample in a study of patients and donors after allogeneic stem cell transplantation. TCRdb re-analysed the RT-PCR reads in MiXCR, keeping a single row per CDR3 protein. This sample has some 200,000 distinct CDR3 sequences, with 35% to 50% found just once. Material: blood, either unsorted or a sorted T cell fraction (not recorded which). The receptors stem from a human donor who was either an allogeneic HSCT recipient or a stem cell or donor lymphocyte infusion donor (not recorded which). It is not recorded whose cells these are; they may come from a transplant donor. Each CDR3 is given with its conserved first and last residue. Each record gives: J gene, clone size, V gene, D gene, CDR3 DNA, CDR3 protein. The D gene is left open where the match is weak. A clone size is listed for some rows: how often the clone was seen (once, few, many), or a class if it is expanded.

j_call: TRBJ1-4; clone_size: -; v_call: TRBV2; d_call: -; cdr3_nt: TGTGCCAGCAGGAATGGGGCAGATGAAAAACTGTTTTTT; cdr3_aa: CASRNGADEKLFF
j_call: TRBJ1-5; clone_size: few; v_call: TRBV28; d_call: -; cdr3_nt: TGTGCCAGCAGTTTATTCGAGGGCGGTCAGCCCCAGCATTTT; cdr3_aa: CASSLFEGGQPQHF
j_call: TRBJ2-3; clone_size: -; v_call: TRBV9; d_call: -; cdr3_nt: TGTGCCAGCAGCGTAGCTAGCAGCAGCACAGATACGCAGTATTTT; cdr3_aa: CASSVASSSTDTQYF
j_call: TRBJ1-1; clone_size: -; v_call: TRBV5-1; d_call: TRBD1; cdr3_nt: TGCGCCAGTTCCACAGGGGGGAGCTCGAACACTGAAGCTTTCTTT; cdr3_aa: CASSTGGSSNTEAFF
j_call: TRBJ2-1; clone_size: -; v_call: TRBV9; d_call: -; cdr3_nt: TGTGCCAGCAGCGCGCGGGTCACCTACAATGAGCAGTTCTTC; cdr3_aa: CASSARVTYNEQFF
j_call: TRBJ1-2; clone_size: many; v_call: TRBV15; d_call: TRBD1; cdr3_nt: TGTGCCACCAGCAGACCGGGACAGGGAAAAGGTGGCTACACCTTC; cdr3_aa: CATSRPGQGKGGYTF
j_call: TRBJ1-6; clone_size: -; v_call: TRBV6-2/TRBV6-3; d_call: -; cdr3_nt: TGTGCCAGCAGTTATTACAAAACCGGGACGGATTTTTCACCCCTCCACTTT; cdr3_aa: CASSYYKTGTDFSPLHF
j_call: TRBJ1-6; clone_size: -; v_call: TRBV15; d_call: TRBD1; cdr3_nt: TGTGCCACCAGCAGACGGACCGGGACAGGGAATTCACCCCTCCACTTT; cdr3_aa: CATSRRTGTGNSPLHF
j_call: TRBJ1-3; clone_size: -; v_call: TRBV3-1; d_call: TRBD1; cdr3_nt: TGTGCCAGCAGCCAAGAGTTGAGGGGGCGCAGGCTCTTCTCTGGAAACACCATATATTTT; cdr3_aa: CASSQELRGRRLFSGNTIYF
j_call: TRBJ1-2; clone_size: -; v_call: TRBV12-3/TRBV12-4; d_call: TRBD1; cdr3_nt: TGTGCCAGCAGTACGTTCAGGGGGCGCGACTATGGCTACACCTTC; cdr3_aa: CASSTFRGRDYGYTF
j_call: TRBJ2-5; clone_size: -; v_call: TRBV29-1; d_call: -; cdr3_nt: TGCAGCGTTTCCTTCCCCCAATACTTC; cdr3_aa: CSVSFPQYF
j_call: TRBJ1-2; clone_size: few; v_call: TRBV15; d_call: TRBD1; cdr3_nt: TGTGCCACCAGCAGAGGTGGCCGGGACAGGCTTCCCGGTTATGGCTACACCTTC; cdr3_aa: CATSRGGRDRLPGYGYTF
j_call: TRBJ1-5; clone_size: -; v_call: TRBV18; d_call: -; cdr3_nt: TGTGCCAGCTCACCACCAGGGAAGAGCAATCAGCCCCAGCATTTT; cdr3_aa: CASSPPGKSNQPQHF